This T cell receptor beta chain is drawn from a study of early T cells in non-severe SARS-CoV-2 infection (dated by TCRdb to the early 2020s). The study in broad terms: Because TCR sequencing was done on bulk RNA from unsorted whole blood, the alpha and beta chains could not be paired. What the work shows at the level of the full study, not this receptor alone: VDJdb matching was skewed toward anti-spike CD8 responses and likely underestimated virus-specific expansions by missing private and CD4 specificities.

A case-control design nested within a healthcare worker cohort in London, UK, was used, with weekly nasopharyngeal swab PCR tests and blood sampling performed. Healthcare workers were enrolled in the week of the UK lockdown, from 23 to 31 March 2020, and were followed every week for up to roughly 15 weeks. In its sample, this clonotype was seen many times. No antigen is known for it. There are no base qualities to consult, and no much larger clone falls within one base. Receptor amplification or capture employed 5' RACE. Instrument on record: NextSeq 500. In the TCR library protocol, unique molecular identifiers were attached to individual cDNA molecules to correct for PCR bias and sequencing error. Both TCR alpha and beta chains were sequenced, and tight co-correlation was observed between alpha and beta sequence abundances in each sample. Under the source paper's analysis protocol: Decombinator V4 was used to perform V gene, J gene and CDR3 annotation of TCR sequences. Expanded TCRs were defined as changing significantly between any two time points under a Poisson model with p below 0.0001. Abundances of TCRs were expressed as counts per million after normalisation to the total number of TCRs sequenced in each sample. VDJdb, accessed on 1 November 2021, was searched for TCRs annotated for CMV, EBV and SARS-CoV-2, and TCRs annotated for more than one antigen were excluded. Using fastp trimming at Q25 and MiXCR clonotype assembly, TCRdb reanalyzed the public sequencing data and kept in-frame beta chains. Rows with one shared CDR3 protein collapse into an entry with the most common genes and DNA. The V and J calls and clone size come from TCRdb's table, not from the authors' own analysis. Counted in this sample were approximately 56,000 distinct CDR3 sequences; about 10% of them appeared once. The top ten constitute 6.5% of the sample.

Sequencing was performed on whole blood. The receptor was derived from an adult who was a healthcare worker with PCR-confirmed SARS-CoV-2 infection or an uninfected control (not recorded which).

Here the CDR3 is given as CASSYSDSETPSTDTQYF. The DNA is TGTGCCAGCAGTTACTCGGATAGCGAGACTCCTAGCACAGATACGCAGTATTTT. The chain is made from TRBV6-5 and TRBJ2-3; TRBD2 is a possible D gene, resting on 5 matching bases. Via the germline V gene, CDR1 is MNHEY and CDR2 SVGAGI. V and J lose 0 bases and 0 bases, and a span of 16 bases separates them. The CDR3 numbers 18 residues from cysteine through phenylalanine. Just CDR3 DNA is preserved here, 54 bases in frame from base 1.